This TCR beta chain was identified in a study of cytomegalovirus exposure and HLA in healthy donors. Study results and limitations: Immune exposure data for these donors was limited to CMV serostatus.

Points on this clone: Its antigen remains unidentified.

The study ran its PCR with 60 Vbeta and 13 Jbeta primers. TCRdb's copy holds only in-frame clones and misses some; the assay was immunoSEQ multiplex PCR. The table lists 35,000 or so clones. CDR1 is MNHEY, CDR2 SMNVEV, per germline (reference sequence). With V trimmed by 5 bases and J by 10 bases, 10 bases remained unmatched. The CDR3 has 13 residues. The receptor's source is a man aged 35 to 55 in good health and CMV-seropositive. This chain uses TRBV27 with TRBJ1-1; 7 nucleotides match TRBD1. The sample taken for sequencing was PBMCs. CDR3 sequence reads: CASSIDRVGGAFF. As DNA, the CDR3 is TGTGCCAGCAGTATAGACAGGGTGGGTGGAGCTTTCTTT.